These 22 T cell receptor beta chains share one sample of origin, sequenced in a study of T-cell memory formation after mild COVID-19. MiXCR, run by TCRdb on the 5' RACE reads, gives a single entry per CDR3 protein. Of about 410,000 distinct CDR3 sequences in the sample, roughly a quarter were seen once. The sequenced material came from PBMCs or a T cell subset sorted from them (not recorded which). The source of these receptors is an adult woman who had mild COVID-19 (a few samples of this study predate the infection). Cell type and time point are not known.

This clonotype has only a few counts. This chain joins TRBV7-8 and TRBJ1-5; D not resolved. Germline V gene lookup returns CDR1 SGHVS and CDR2 FQNEAQ. The CDR3 covers 15 residues. The V and J ends lost 1 base and 3 bases respectively, with 10 bases between them. CDR3 in amino acids: CASSLGALTNQPQHF. CDR3 in DNA: TGTGCCAGCAGCTTAGGGGCTCTCACCAATCAGCCCCAGCATTTT.

A few counts support this clonotype. The gene calls are TRBV3-1 and TRBJ2-7; 10 bases are a match to TRBD2. With 4 bases clipped from V and 6 bases from J, the junction kept 6 bases outside the gene matches. This CDR3 spans 14 amino acids. Germline CDR1 and CDR2: LGHDT and YNNKEL (reference sequence). CDR3 sequence: CASSRVAGGREQYF. CDR3 coding DNA: TGTGCCAGCAGCCGAGTAGCGGGGGGTCGCGAGCAGTACTTC.

V and J are TRBV6-5 and TRBJ2-3, with TRBD2 matching 9 bases. Germline V CDR1 and CDR2: MNHEY, SVGAGI. The CDR3 runs to 17 residues. V dropped 2 bases and J dropped 6; count of bases not matched to a gene: 12. The CDR3: CASSYGRGLAGYDTQYF. CDR3 bases: TGTGCCAGCAGTTACGGGAGGGGACTAGCAGGCTACGATACGCAGTATTTT.

This clonotype has more than one count but fewer than ten. This chain uses TRBV7-2 with TRBJ2-7; 7 nucleotides align to TRBD2. V gave up 2 bases and J gave up 2 bases; unmatched junction bases: 3. The CDR3 contains 14 residues. The germline gives CDR1 SGHTA, CDR2 FQGNSA. CDR3 DNA: TGTGCCAGCAGCTTAAAGGCGGGAGCCTACGAGCAGTACTTC. This sequence encodes CASSLKAGAYEQYF.

The chain is built from TRBV20-1 and TRBJ2-3; D perhaps matches TRBD2 (6 bases). Trimming took off 6 bases at V and 0 bases at J, with 16 bases between the two ends. Germline CDR1 DFQATT, CDR2 SNEGSKA (reference sequence). This CDR3 has 15 amino acids. CDR3 sequence: CSAHLRGTSTDTQYF. As DNA, the CDR3 is TGCAGTGCACACCTTCGAGGGACTAGCACAGATACGCAGTATTTT.

The table lists this clonotype with a few counts. The chain joins TRBV6-5 to TRBJ2-3; D remains ambiguous. Germline values: CDR1 MNHEY, CDR2 SVGAGI. Trimming took 6 bases from V and 2 from J, leaving 15 bases between them. The CDR3 spans 15 residues. The CDR3 nucleotides read TGTGCCAGCAGCGGGCGGCTAAAAAACACAGATACGCAGTATTTT. Translating it yields CASSGRLKNTDTQYF.

In its sample, this clonotype was seen many times. This chain joins TRBV15 and TRBJ2-7; unclear D gene. This CDR3 has 14 residues. Germline V gives CDR1 LNHNV, CDR2 YYDKDF (reference sequence). V lost 0 bases, J lost 3 bases, and 9 bases lay in between. The CDR3 DNA reads TGTGCCACCAGCAGAGATCTGGGTCTCTACGAGCAGTACTTC. Its translation is CATSRDLGLYEQYF.

The table lists this clonotype with a few counts. V usage is TRBV19 and J usage is TRBJ2-1, with TRBD2 matching 12 bases. Trimming removed 5 bases from V and 6 bases from J; junction bases left unmatched: 5. There are 15 residues in the CDR3. Germline V CDR1 and CDR2: LNHDA, SQIVND (reference sequence). The CDR3: CASSSLAGGFNEQFF. Here the CDR3 DNA reads TGTGCCAGTAGTTCACTAGCGGGGGGCTTCAATGAGCAGTTCTTC.

The chain combines TRBV7-3 with TRBJ2-1; possibly TRBD1 or TRBD2 for D (6 bases each). V lost 5 bases to trimming and J lost 8 bases, with 13 bases between them. The germline V gene encodes CDR1 SGHTA and CDR2 FQGTGA. CDR3 length equals 13 residues. The DNA of the CDR3 is TGTGCCAGCAGCCCCGAGGGGGGCGATGAGCAGTTCTTC. Translated, it gives CASSPEGGDEQFF.

This clonotype was detected ten times or more. The chain uses TRBV15 and TRBJ2-3; 7 nucleotides agree with TRBD1. V shed 3 bases and J 3 bases; nucleotides not matched to a gene: 9. This CDR3 is built from 16 residues. Per the germline V gene, CDR1 is LNHNV and CDR2 is YYDKDF (reference sequence). The CDR3 DNA sequence: TGTGCCACCAGCAGCAGACAGGGCCGTGGGACAGATACGCAGTATTTT. It codes for CATSSRQGRGTDTQYF.

The rearrangement joins TRBV7-2 to TRBJ1-2; the D gene is possibly TRBD1 (5 bases). V lost 0 bases to trimming and J lost 4 bases, with 12 bases between them. The length of the CDR3 is 15 residues. The V gene's germline CDR1 is SGHTA and CDR2 FQGNSA. CDR3 region: CASSLAVRGIYGYTF. CDR3 in DNA: TGTGCCAGCAGCTTAGCCGTCCGGGGCATCTATGGCTACACCTTC.

The gene calls are TRBV4-1 and TRBJ1-4; D may be TRBD1 (5 bases). There are 15 residues in the CDR3. Per germline, CDR1 MGHRA and CDR2 YSYEKL. Trimming cost V 3 bases and J 2 bases, with 10 bases left between them. Here the CDR3 reads CASSQVRGTNEKLFF. CDR3 nucleotide sequence: TGCGCCAGCAGCCAGGTACGGGGGACTAATGAAAAACTGTTTTTT.

This clonotype has just a few counts. The chain joins TRBV4-1 to TRBJ2-1; D is undetermined. Germline assignment: CDR1 MGHRA and CDR2 YSYEKL. The CDR3 totals 15 residues. V gave up 0 bases and J gave up 3 bases, with 9 bases separating them. DNA for the CDR3: TGCGCCAGCAGCCAAGAGCCACTGATCTACAATGAGCAGTTCTTC. Translation: CASSQEPLIYNEQFF.

This chain uses TRBV18 with TRBJ2-1; weak D call: TRBD2 (6 bases). Germline values: CDR1 KGHSH, CDR2 LQKENI. CDR3 length: 13 amino acids. V lost 6 bases to trimming and J lost 6 bases, with 12 bases between them. The CDR3 spells CASSTGLLNEQFF. The CDR3 DNA is TGTGCCAGCTCCACGGGACTCCTCAATGAGCAGTTCTTC.

The V call is TRBV7-6, the J call TRBJ1-2, with D tentatively TRBD1 (5 bases). V was pared by 5 bases and J by 6 bases, with 16 bases between. The CDR3 has 14 amino acids. Germline CDR1 reads SGHVS; CDR2 reads FNYEAQ. CDR3: CASSPSQGSNGYTF. For the CDR3, the DNA is TGTGCCAGCAGCCCCTCCCAGGGTAGCAATGGCTACACCTTC.

This chain's CDR3 is CASSVLQRERAFF. DNA of the CDR3: TGTGCCAGCAGTGTTCTCCAAAGGGAGAGAGCTTTCTTT. The chain combines TRBV6-1 with TRBJ1-1; D remains ambiguous. This CDR3 contains 13 residues. Germline V gives CDR1 MNHNS, CDR2 SASEGT. The ends were cut back, 4 bases at V and 10 bases at J, with 16 bases in the middle.

This clonotype has just a few counts. This chain connects TRBV12-3 or TRBV12-4 to TRBJ1-5; D gene unclear. The CDR3 length is 13 residues. The ends were cut back, 6 bases at V and 8 bases at J, with 14 bases in the middle. The CDR3 sequence: CASSPRVLEPQHF. CDR3 bases: TGTGCCAGCAGCCCCAGAGTACTGGAGCCCCAGCATTTT.

This clonotype was recorded many times. The genes are TRBV12-3 or TRBV12-4 and TRBJ2-1; 9 bases line up with TRBD2. The CDR3 is 14 amino acids. V shed 3 bases, J shed 9 bases, and the junction held 6 bases outside the gene matches. In DNA, the CDR3 is TGTGCCAGCAGTTTGCTAGCGGGAATGGGTGAGCAGTTCTTC. It specifies CASSLLAGMGEQFF.

This clonotype was picked up a small number of times. A junction end diverges from the germline sequence, so it may reflect a read error. This chain joins TRBV4-1 and TRBJ1-4, with D maybe TRBD1 (6 bases). CDR3 length equals 14 residues. From germline, CDR1 is MGHRA and CDR2 YSYEKL. For the CDR3, the DNA is TGCGCCAGCAGCCAAGACGGACAGAACCTCCGGCGGATTTTT. It is translated as CASSQDGQNLRRIF.

This clonotype was seen only a few times. The V gene is TRBV2, the J gene TRBJ2-5; tentatively, D is TRBD2 (5 bases). The V end lost 5 bases, the J end lost 0 bases, and 10 bases lay between the germline ends. Germline V gene lookup returns CDR1 SNHLY and CDR2 FYNNEI. This CDR3 region has 14 residues. This CDR3 is CASSRGLYQETQYF. CDR3 coding DNA: TGTGCCAGCAGTCGGGGTCTGTACCAAGAGACCCAGTACTTC.

The chain combines TRBV24-1 with TRBJ1-2; unclear D gene. CDR3 length equals 13 residues. Between the trimmed V and J ends, which lost 5 bases and 0 bases, there was a span of 6 bases. Germline CDR1 is KGHDR and CDR2 is SFDVKD. CDR3 nucleotides: TGTGCCACCAGTGGAGGTACTAACTATGGCTACACCTTC. Its translation is CATSGGTNYGYTF.

There are a few counts of this clonotype. V is TRBV7-9 and J is TRBJ2-7; the match to TRBD2 covers 11 bases. The CDR3 loop spans 18 amino acids. Germline V gene sequence: CDR1 SEHNR, CDR2 FQNEAQ (reference sequence). The ends lost 4 bases at V and 2 bases at J; junction bases unmatched: 13. CDR3 nucleotide sequence: TGTGCCAGCAGCTCACATAGTGCTAGCGGGGGGCGGGCCTACGAGCAGTACTTC. Translation gives CASSSHSASGGRAYEQYF.